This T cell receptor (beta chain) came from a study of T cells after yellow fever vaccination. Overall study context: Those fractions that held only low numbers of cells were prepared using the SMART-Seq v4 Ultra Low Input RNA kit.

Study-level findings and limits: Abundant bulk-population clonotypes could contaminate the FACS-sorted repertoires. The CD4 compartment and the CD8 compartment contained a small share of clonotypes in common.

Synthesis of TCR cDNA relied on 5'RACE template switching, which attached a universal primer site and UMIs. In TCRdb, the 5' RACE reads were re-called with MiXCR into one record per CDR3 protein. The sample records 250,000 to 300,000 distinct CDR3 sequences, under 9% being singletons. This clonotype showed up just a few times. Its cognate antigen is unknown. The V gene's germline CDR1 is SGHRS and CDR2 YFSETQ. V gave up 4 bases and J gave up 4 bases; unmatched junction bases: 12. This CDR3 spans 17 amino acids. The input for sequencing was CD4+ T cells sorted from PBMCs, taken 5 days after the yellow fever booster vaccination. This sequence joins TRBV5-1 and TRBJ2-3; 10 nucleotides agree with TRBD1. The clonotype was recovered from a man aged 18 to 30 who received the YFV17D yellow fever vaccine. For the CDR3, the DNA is TGCGCCAGCAGCCTGTCATTGGGACAGGGGTCTCCAGATACGCAGTATTTT. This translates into CASSLSLGQGSPDTQYF.